This T cell receptor (beta chain) is drawn from a study of T cell changes during pregnancy in multiple sclerosis. Using immunoSEQ multiplex PCR, the repertoire was profiled, and TCRdb retains in-frame clones only, with some absent. The top ten clones hold about 0.9% of a sample with approximately 100,000 clones, around 92% of them seen once. This CDR3 has 12 amino acids. Germline CDR1 reads LNHDA; CDR2 reads SQIVND (reference sequence). Between the trimmed V and J ends, which lost 1 base and 4 bases, there was a span of 4 bases. This clone is a singleton in its sample. The sequencing here drew on peripheral blood, taken before pregnancy. The sequence derives from a female donor with multiple sclerosis, enrolled in a pregnancy study. V and J are TRBV19 and TRBJ2-5; D unclear. In nucleotides, the CDR3 is TGTGCCAGTAGTATAGCGAGAGAGACCCAGTACTTC. It encodes CASSIARETQYF.